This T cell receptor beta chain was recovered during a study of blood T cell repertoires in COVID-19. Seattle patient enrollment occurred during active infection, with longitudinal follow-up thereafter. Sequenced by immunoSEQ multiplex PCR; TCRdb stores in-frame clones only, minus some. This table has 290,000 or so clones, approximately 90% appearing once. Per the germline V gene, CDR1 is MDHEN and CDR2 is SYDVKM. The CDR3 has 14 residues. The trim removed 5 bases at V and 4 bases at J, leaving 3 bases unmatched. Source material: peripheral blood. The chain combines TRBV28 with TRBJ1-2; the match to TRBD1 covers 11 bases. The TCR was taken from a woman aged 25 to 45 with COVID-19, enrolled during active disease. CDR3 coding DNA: TGTGCCAGCAGTCGGACAGGGGGCTCCTATGGCTACACCTTC. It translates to CASSRTGGSYGYTF.